The sequence of this TCR beta chain was determined in a study of CD8+ T cells in alopecia areata. The study, taken as a whole, reports: Among the cells sequenced in scalp samples are also the resident alphabeta T cells of normal skin. Affected lesional scalp, above all in alopecia totalis/universalis, was more clonal than normal scalp. Expanded CD8+ clones among the top 100, as well as scalp clonality, were significantly decreased by tofacitinib.

As concerns this clone: Its antigen is not identified.

Treatment meaning: oral pan-JAK inhibitor, 5-10 mg twice daily. RNA was isolated and reverse transcribed to cDNA, the sequencing template. Using immunoSEQ multiplex PCR, the repertoire was profiled, and TCRdb retains in-frame clones only, with some absent. Among a few hundred thousand clones listed, about two fifths were seen once. This clonotype was obtained from a human donor with alopecia areata. The specimen comprised CD4+ T cells sorted from blood, sampled between weeks 30 and 35, from a patient treated with tofacitinib.

The chain's CDR3 is CASSLEREGLDTQYF. As DNA, the CDR3 is TGCGCCAGCAGCTTGGAGCGGGAGGGCCTCGATACGCAGTATTTT. The rearrangement joins TRBV5-1 to TRBJ2-3; TRBD2 matches 10 bases. CDR3 length: 15 amino acids. The V segment lost 0 bases and the J segment 6 bases; nucleotides outside the gene matches: 4. Germline lookup yields CDR1 SGHRS and CDR2 YFSETQ.